The 3 T cell receptor beta chains presented below share a single source sample, sequenced in a study of T cells in narcolepsy. Repertoires were generated with immunoSEQ multiplex PCR, while TCRdb's copy carries only in-frame clones and drops some. The table records tens of thousands of clones, about 91% of them present only once. Sequencing was carried out using CD45RA- memory CD4+ T cells from PBMCs. The receptors derive from a human donor with narcolepsy.

This chain joins TRBV7-9 and TRBJ2-3; TRBD2 might be the D (6 bases). The CDR3 is made up of 16 amino acids. Germline V CDR1 and CDR2: SEHNR, FQNEAQ (reference sequence). Trimming cost V 5 bases and J 2 bases, with 17 bases left between them. The CDR3 loop reads CASSQGGPSATDTQYF. The CDR3 coding sequence is TGTGCCAGCAGCCAAGGAGGGCCTTCAGCCACAGATACGCAGTATTTT.

The chain carries TRBV5-4 and TRBJ1-5, with D hard to call. The CDR3 loop spans 15 amino acids. Germline CDR1 is SGHNT and CDR2 is YYREEE (reference sequence). Trimming removed 4 bases from V and 1 base from J, with 12 bases in between. The CDR3 protein is CASSPRLGSNQPQHF. CDR3 DNA sequence: TGTGCCAGCAGCCCCAGGTTGGGAAGCAATCAGCCCCAGCATTTT.

V is TRBV6-1 and J is TRBJ2-6, with 9 positions matching TRBD1. V lost 4 bases to trimming and J lost 4 bases; unmatched junction nucleotides: 2. Germline V CDR1 and CDR2: MNHNS, SASEGT. The CDR3 totals 15 residues. CDR3 coding DNA: TGTGCCAGCAGTGGGGACAGGGCCGGGGCCAACGTCCTGACTTTC. It is translated as CASSGDRAGANVLTF.